These 28 T cell receptor beta chains came from one sample sequenced in a study of shared clonotypes between healthy human individuals. Data came from immunoSEQ multiplex PCR; TCRdb stores just in-frame clones and leaves some out. This sample yields 2 million to 3 million clones, of which 80% to 95% are seen a single time; approximately 0.35% belongs to the top ten. Sequencing was done on a sample of naive CD4+ T cells from PBMCs. Subset described: CD45RA+ positively selected. The receptors were gathered from a man between 18 and 35 years old in good health. Some clones in this sample may be carry-over from other donors' samples.

This chain joins TRBV5-1 and TRBJ2-7, with D hard to call. CDR1 SGHRS and CDR2 YFSETQ come from the germline V gene. CDR3 size: 13 residues. Trimming left V 0 bases short and J 6 bases short, with 10 bases between. The CDR3 coding sequence is TGCGCCAGCAGCTTGGCCCCGAAAGTCGAGCAGTACTTC. The encoded protein is CASSLAPKVEQYF.

The chain couples TRBV1 to TRBJ1-2. TRBV1 is a pseudogene locus. The CDR3 has 16 residues. CDR3 region: CTSSQDLPGNYYGYTF. The CDR3 bases are TGCACCAGCAGCCAAGATCTTCCCGGGAATTATTATGGCTACACCTTC.

V usage is TRBV19 and J usage is TRBJ2-6; a possible D gene is TRBD1 (6 bases). The CDR3 length is 17 residues. V lost 7 bases, J lost 0 bases, and 16 bases lay in between. In germline, CDR1 is LNHDA, CDR2 SQIVND (reference sequence). This CDR3 is CASMSDSASSGANVLTF. CDR3 DNA sequence: TGTGCCAGTATGTCGGACAGCGCCTCCTCTGGGGCCAACGTCCTGACTTTC.

The chain links TRBV14 to TRBJ2-4; D could derive from TRBD1 or TRBD2 (5 bases each). This CDR3 comprises 12 residues. Germline V lookup: CDR1 SGHDN, CDR2 FVKESK. V shed 4 bases and J shed 7 bases, with 8 bases lying between them. CDR3 sequence (DNA): TGTGCCAGCAGCCTGTGGGGGAACATTCAGTACTTC. Residues: CASSLWGNIQYF.

This chain joins TRBV6-5 and TRBJ1-1; tentatively, D is TRBD1 (5 bases). The germline gives CDR1 MNHEY, CDR2 SVGAGI. The CDR3 length is 15 residues. The ends were cut back, 3 bases at V and 1 base at J, with 12 bases in the middle. CDR3 region: CASSYGGDKNTEAFF. For the CDR3, the DNA is TGTGCCAGCAGTTATGGGGGAGATAAGAACACTGAAGCTTTCTTT.

V is TRBV4-2 and J is TRBJ2-7; D gene ambiguous. Germline V gene sequence: CDR1 LGHNA, CDR2 YNFKEQ. V lost 0 bases and J 3 bases, leaving 12 bases between the germline ends. CDR3 length equals 15 residues. CDR3 in amino acids: CASSQDIGLYYEQYF. CDR3 in DNA: TGTGCCAGCAGCCAAGATATAGGCCTGTACTACGAGCAGTACTTC.

The rearrangement uses TRBV7-3 and TRBJ2-5; no clear D. Germline V gene lookup returns CDR1 SGHTA and CDR2 FQGTGA. V lost 1 base, J lost 3 bases, and 6 bases lay in between. This CDR3 contains 13 residues. The CDR3 here is CASSLIVEETQYF. CDR3 in DNA: TGTGCCAGCAGCTTAATCGTTGAAGAGACCCAGTACTTC.

The chain carries TRBV6-5 and TRBJ2-5, with unresolved D. Germline V gives CDR1 MNHEY, CDR2 SVGAGI. The V end was cut by 4 bases, the J end by 4 bases, with 7 bases between. The CDR3 has 12 residues. CDR3 sequence: CASSSLGETQYF. The DNA for the CDR3 is TGTGCCAGCAGTTCCCTTGGAGAGACCCAGTACTTC.

The CDR3 region has the DNA TGTGCCAGCAGTTTAGACAGGGAACCCACCGGGGAGCTGTTTTTT. It yields the protein CASSLDREPTGELFF. The chain links TRBV2 to TRBJ2-2; the match to TRBD1 covers 7 bases. The CDR3 has 15 residues. After removal of 5 bases from V and 4 bases from J, the junction contained 7 bases not matched to a gene. The germline gives CDR1 SNHLY, CDR2 FYNNEI.

V usage is TRBV28 and J usage is TRBJ2-1, with D maybe TRBD2 (7 bases). The germline V and J ends were trimmed by 8 bases and 4 bases, with 18 bases remaining between them. Germline V lookup: CDR1 MDHEN, CDR2 SYDVKM. This CDR3 is built from 15 residues. This CDR3 is CASSGAGVPYNEQFF. The CDR3 DNA follows: TGTGCCAGCTCGGGGGCGGGGGTACCATACAATGAGCAGTTCTTC.

The chain joins TRBV28 to TRBJ1-1; 11 bases match TRBD1. The CDR3 contains 16 residues. Germline CDR1 reads MDHEN; CDR2 reads SYDVKM. Unmatched junction bases numbered 10, after V lost 5 bases and J lost 5 bases. CDR3 sequence: CASSPPDRGRWTEAFF. The CDR3 DNA follows: TGTGCCAGCAGTCCCCCGGACAGGGGGCGTTGGACTGAAGCTTTCTTT.

This chain connects TRBV6-5 to TRBJ2-7; D may match TRBD1 or TRBD2 (5 bases each). Trimming removed 11 bases at V and 3 bases at J, with 14 bases between. Looked up from germline, CDR1 is MNHEY and CDR2 is SVGAGI. CDR3 length equals 12 residues. The CDR3 bases are TGTGCCGTCCGGGACGCCTTCTACGAGCAGTACTTC. Translation gives CAVRDAFYEQYF.

Regarding this clone: This CDR3 is also generated by other DNA sequences in the sample. DNA of the CDR3: TGTGCCAGCAGCCGGGGGACTAGCGGGCGGTACAATGAGCAGTTCTTC. Its translation: CASSRGTSGRYNEQFF. The V and J genes are TRBV4-2 and TRBJ2-1, with TRBD2 matching over 12 bases. J gave up 4 bases and V 4 bases, and 5 bases lay outside the gene matches. The germline CDR1 and CDR2 sequences are LGHNA and YNFKEQ. The CDR3 runs 16 residues.

V gene TRBV11-2 combines with J gene TRBJ1-6, with a possible D match to TRBD1 (5 bases). There are 15 residues in the CDR3. Germline CDR1 and CDR2: SGHAT and FQNNGV. Trimming removed 2 bases at V and 8 bases at J, with 13 bases between. CDR3: CASSLRTRVDSPLHF. The CDR3 region has the DNA TGTGCCAGCAGCTTAAGGACACGGGTGGATTCACCCCTCCACTTT.

The chain is built from TRBV9 and TRBJ2-1, with D possibly being TRBD2 (5 bases). Germline V CDR1 and CDR2: SGDLS, YYNGEE. The CDR3 length is 14 residues. Trimming left V 2 bases short and J 5 bases short, with 11 bases between. The CDR3 spells CASSVLGLNNEQFF. CDR3 coding DNA: TGTGCCAGCAGCGTCCTTGGACTTAACAATGAGCAGTTCTTC.

This chain connects TRBV28 to TRBJ1-1, with D unresolved. This CDR3 contains 15 residues. Germline lookup yields CDR1 MDHEN and CDR2 SYDVKM. V lost 4 bases and J 0 bases, leaving 12 bases between the germline ends. The chain's CDR3 is CASSSPGPLNTEAFF. CDR3 in DNA: TGTGCCAGCAGTTCCCCGGGCCCATTGAACACTGAAGCTTTCTTT.

This sequence joins TRBV5-1 and TRBJ1-2, with no clear D. The CDR3 runs 15 residues. CDR1 and CDR2 (germline): SGHRS, YFSETQ. Trimming left V 0 bases short and J 3 bases short, with 12 bases between. The CDR3 reads CASSLVPGVDYGYTF. CDR3 DNA: TGCGCCAGCAGCTTGGTTCCGGGTGTTGACTATGGCTACACCTTC.

The J gene is TRBJ2-3, the V gene TRBV7-9; D is uncertain. Germline V gene lookup returns CDR1 SEHNR and CDR2 FQNEAQ (reference sequence). The ends were cut back, 7 bases at V and 6 bases at J, with 14 bases in the middle. The CDR3 has 13 amino acids. Here the CDR3 DNA reads TGTGCCAGCAACCGGGCCCCAGTTGATACGCAGTATTTT. Its protein is CASNRAPVDTQYF. Full variable domain (outside the CDR3, taken from reference TRBV7-9 and TRBJ2-3): DTGVSQNPRHKITKRGQNVTFRCDPISEHNRLYWYRQTLGQGPEFLTYFQNEAQLEKSRLLSDRFSAERPKGSFSTLEIQRTEQGDSAMYLCASNRAPVDTQYFGPGTRLTVL.

This chain links TRBV7-8 with TRBJ1-6; D ambiguous. V was pared by 6 bases and J by 9 bases, with 18 bases between. The CDR3 has 15 residues. Per the germline V gene, CDR1 is SGHVS and CDR2 is FQNEAQ. DNA for the CDR3: TGTGCCAGCAGGCGGACGTCGGTTGGCGGTTCACCCCTCCACTTT. Amino acids: CASRRTSVGGSPLHF.

The rearrangement links TRBV28 to TRBJ2-1; 12 bases map to TRBD2. V was clipped by 2 bases and J by 8 bases; unmatched bases: 16. Germline V gene sequence: CDR1 MDHEN, CDR2 SYDVKM. CDR3 size: 19 residues. Here the CDR3 reads CASSLRASGRGTMFYEQFF. CDR3 DNA sequence: TGTGCCAGCAGTTTAAGGGCTAGCGGGAGGGGAACTATGTTCTATGAGCAGTTCTTC. Full variable domain (outside the CDR3, taken from reference TRBV28 and TRBJ2-1): DVKVTQSSRYLVKRTGEKVFLECVQDMDHENMFWYRQDPGLGLRLIYFSYDVKMKEKGDIPEGYSVSREKKERFSLILESASTNQTSMYLCASSLRASGRGTMFYEQFFGPGTRLTVL.

Notes on this clone: The sample holds other DNA sequences that translate to the same CDR3. CDR3 in amino acids: CASSIAGTYEQYF. As DNA, the CDR3 is TGTGCCAGTAGTATAGCAGGAACCTACGAGCAGTACTTC. V and J are TRBV19 and TRBJ2-7; D not certain. This CDR3 has 13 residues. Trimming removed 1 base from V and 2 bases from J, with 6 bases in between. Germline V lookup: CDR1 LNHDA, CDR2 SQIVND (reference sequence).

Comment on this clone: At the DNA level, this CDR3 is encoded by other sequences in the same sample as well. The CDR3 sequence: CASSPGRINYGYTF. Written as DNA, the CDR3 is TGTGCCAGCTCACCAGGGAGGATTAACTATGGCTACACCTTC. The V call is TRBV18, the J call TRBJ1-2; D gene ambiguous. Germline V gene lookup returns CDR1 KGHSH and CDR2 LQKENI. Trimming cost V 2 bases and J 1 base, with 8 bases left between them. The CDR3 sequence is 14 residues long.

On this clone itself: Other nucleotide sequences in the sample specify the same CDR3. This chain connects TRBV28 to TRBJ2-5; TRBD2 agrees at 8 bases. V was pared by 3 bases and J by 1 base, with 1 base of the junction left unmatched. Per the germline V gene, CDR1 is MDHEN and CDR2 is SYDVKM. CDR3 length: 14 residues. CDR3 residues: CASSFGLAQETQYF. In nucleotides, the CDR3 is TGTGCCAGCAGTTTTGGACTAGCCCAAGAGACCCAGTACTTC.

This sequence joins TRBV5-6 and TRBJ2-2; D is uncertain. This CDR3 is built from 12 residues. Deletions cut 1 base from V and 6 bases from J, with 4 bases between. CDR1 and CDR2 (germline): SGHDT, YYEEEE. Here the CDR3 reads CASSLISGELFF. Here the CDR3 DNA reads TGTGCCAGCAGCTTGATTTCCGGGGAGCTGTTTTTT. Together with reference TRBV5-6 and TRBJ2-2, the CDR3 gives the full variable domain: DAGVTQSPTHLIKTRGQQVTLRCSPKSGHDTVSWYQQALGQGPQFIFQYYEEEERQRGNFPDRFSGHQFPNYSSELNVNALLLGDSALYLCASSLISGELFFGEGSRLTVL.

The J gene is TRBJ1-4, the V gene TRBV2; TRBD1 aligns across 10 bases. The length of the CDR3 is 17 residues. CDR1 and CDR2 (germline): SNHLY, FYNNEI. The V segment lost 6 bases and the J segment 2 bases; nucleotides outside the gene matches: 9. The CDR3 loop reads CASRWTGGRATNEKLFF. The CDR3 region has the DNA TGTGCCAGCAGGTGGACAGGGGGACGTGCGACTAATGAAAAACTGTTTTTT.

V usage is TRBV5-1 and J usage is TRBJ2-7, with D uncertain. CDR3 length: 21 residues. Per germline, CDR1 SGHRS and CDR2 YFSETQ. Trimming cost V 0 bases and J 2 bases, with 30 bases left between them. CDR3 in DNA: TGCGCCAGCAGCTTGGGCCGACCTTTTCCCTCCCCCCAAATGATTACCTACGAGCAGTACTTC. This encodes CASSLGRPFPSPQMITYEQYF.

The chain links TRBV19 to TRBJ2-5; TRBD1 might be the D (7 bases). The CDR3 totals 14 residues. From germline, CDR1 is LNHDA and CDR2 SQIVND (reference sequence). V was cut by 6 bases and J by 4 bases, with 15 bases left in between. The CDR3 DNA is TGTGCCAGTAGCCTTACAGGGGAGGTAGAGACCCAGTACTTC. Translation: CASSLTGEVETQYF.

The rearrangement joins TRBV5-1 to TRBJ2-1; D uncertain. Trimming removed 0 bases at V and 5 bases at J, with 9 bases between. Germline CDR1 and CDR2: SGHRS and YFSETQ. This CDR3 is built from 14 residues. The CDR3 nucleotides are TGCGCCAGCAGCTTGGAGAGGCAGAACAATGAGCAGTTCTTC. This codes for CASSLERQNNEQFF.